This T cell receptor (beta chain) comes out of a study of blood T cells in healthy people across ages (dated by TCRdb to about 2015). As for the study more broadly: In model experiments, template switching captured roughly one uniquely barcoded TCR beta cDNA molecule for every two T cells. Four age groups were formed from the donors: young (average approximately 17 years), middle-aged (more than 35), aged (over 55) and long-lived (about 75). The study analyzed two additional independent replicas of 1 million unique cDNA reads from the same blood draw for two donors, one aged 18 to 30 and one aged 80 or older. Using deep sequencing normalized with unique cDNA molecular identifiers, the study measured how TCR beta repertoire diversity changes with age. Study-wide conclusions, independent of this receptor: Since profiling was done on bulk unsorted PBMCs, naive and antigen-experienced compartments could not be conclusively compared. Because donor CMV infection status was unknown, age-related changes in expanded clonotypes were potentially confounded. Compared with the aged group, the long-lived group had more naive CD4+ T cells, fewer expanded clones and increased TCR diversity, suggesting age selection. Estimates of total diversity based on one million sequenced T cells were regarded as lower bounds and as underestimates. As age increased, observed TCR beta diversity per million T cells dropped in a roughly linear way, and a significant reduction was already evident by age about 40. The percentage of naive T cells measured by flow cytometry correlated strongly with observed TCR beta diversity.

Library creation used 5' RACE. Sequencing took place on an Illumina HiSeq 2500. The second PCR ran for roughly 7 to 11 cycles and used a J-beta primer mix along with a sample-barcoded 5' primer. A template-switch 5' adaptor carrying 12 random nucleotides introduced a unique molecular identifier onto each TCR beta cDNA molecule. At least 2.5 million CDR3-containing paired-end reads were obtained from each sample. All of the RNA was converted into first-strand cDNA using the Mint cDNA synthesis kit, with a TRBC-specific oligonucleotide serving as the primer. All cDNA was treated with uracil-DNA glycosylase and then went through a first 18-cycle PCR with the universal primers M1SS and BC2_uni_R. In the authors' own workflow: For normalization, 1 million high-quality reads were randomly selected from each sample, with every read carrying a distinct molecular identifier. Instead of being binned into consensus sequences, reads that shared molecular identifiers were thrown out. MiTCR, set to a Q25 quality threshold and the strictest error-elimination algorithm, was used for CDR3 identification, clonotype clustering and error correction. A nonparametric unseen species model using Euler transformation provided a lower-bound estimate of total TCR beta diversity. Using fastp trimming at Q25 and MiXCR clonotype assembly, TCRdb reanalyzed the public sequencing data and kept in-frame beta chains. Every entry covers one CDR3 protein and lists the most common genes and DNA from its rows. These V and J calls originate from TCRdb's pipeline instead of the authors' own analysis. This sample gives about 800,000 distinct CDR3 sequences in total; roughly 25% of them show up just once. Approximately 3.7% of the sample is taken by the ten largest.

Donors were 39 systemically healthy Caucasian individuals from Russia aged about 6 to 100 years. Roughly 10 milliliters of peripheral blood were collected from each donor into EDTA-treated Vacutainer tubes. Ficoll-Paque density-gradient centrifugation was used to isolate PBMCs, with at least 6.5 million per sample. Total RNA was extracted from PBMCs with Trizol reagent, with at least 5 micrograms obtained per sample. For every donor, an aliquot of PBMCs went through flow cytometry to measure the percentages of naive CD45RAhigh/CD27high T cells. In its sample, this clonotype was seen many times. Its specific antigen is unknown. Qualities for individual bases were not recorded, and no much larger clone is one base off. V and J are truncated by 7 bases and 4 bases respectively, leaving an intervening sequence of 22 bases. The CDR3 sequence holds 16 residues, the cysteine and phenylalanine included. Only the CDR3 part of the read is kept: 48 bases, read in frame from the first base. CDR1 and CDR2, per the germline V gene, are SGHRS and YFSETQ.

The data also belong to a second study, concerning T cells of mothers and their children. The second study, in turn, reports: The donors were nine systemically healthy Caucasian individuals, made up of three mothers and their six children. cDNA synthesis used all of the extracted RNA, with approximately 1.4 ug of RNA in each 15 ul reaction. In the second PCR, sample barcodes and 2-4 random nucleotides were introduced via the M1S primer. Over 8.5 million TCR beta CDR3 reads came from each mother, compared with 3.3 million or so reads from each child. TCR recombination output is similarly shaped by thymic selection in related and unrelated pairs, with a minor effect exerted by inherited differences. Normalized repertoire overlap was always found to be slightly, but never significantly, higher in related mother-child pairs than in unrelated mother-child pairs. No persistent microchimeric T cell clones were found, with a detection sensitivity of roughly 100 clones per million clonotypes. In the study, deep NGS was used to compare the TCR beta repertoires of mothers and children, and features distinguishing related mother-child pairs from unrelated individuals were sought. The mean age was 40 +/- 4 years for the mothers and approximately 11 +/- 4 years for the children. After adapter ligation was performed with NEBNext reagents, the libraries were sequenced on an Illumina HiSeq 2000 with 100+100 nt paired-end reads. To prevent cross-contamination, the mother and child libraries were prepared one month apart and sequenced in separate runs. Each donor had between roughly 450,000 and 2,300,000 distinct TCR beta clonotypes identified. Naive TCR beta clonotypes were estimated from low-frequency clonotypes matched to each donor's FACS-determined naive share, without sorting.

Input material: blood. The receptor chain draws on TRBV5-1 and TRBJ2-3; a tentative D call is TRBD2 (6 bases match). The receptor comes from a boy between 5 and 17 years old in good health. The CDR3: CASFQEGLTPADTQYF. The nucleotide sequence is given as TGCGCCAGCTTCCAGGAGGGCCTAACGCCCGCAGATACGCAGTATTTT.